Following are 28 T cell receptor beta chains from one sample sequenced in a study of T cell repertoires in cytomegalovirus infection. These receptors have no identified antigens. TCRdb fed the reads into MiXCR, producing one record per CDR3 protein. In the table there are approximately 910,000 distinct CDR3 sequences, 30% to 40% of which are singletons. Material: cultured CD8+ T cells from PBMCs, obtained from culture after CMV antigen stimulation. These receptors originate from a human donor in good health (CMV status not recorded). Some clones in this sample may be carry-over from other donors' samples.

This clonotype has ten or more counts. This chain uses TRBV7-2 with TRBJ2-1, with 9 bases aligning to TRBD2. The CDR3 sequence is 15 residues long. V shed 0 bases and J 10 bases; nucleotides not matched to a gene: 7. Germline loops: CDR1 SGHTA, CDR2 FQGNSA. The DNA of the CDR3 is TGTGCCAGCAGCTTAGCAGCGGGGGGCCCGTTAGAGCAGTTCTTC. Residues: CASSLAAGGPLEQFF. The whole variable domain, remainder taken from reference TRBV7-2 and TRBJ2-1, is GAGVSQSPSNKVTEKGKDVELRCDPISGHTALYWYRQSLGQGLEFLIYFQGNSAPDKSGLPSDRFSAERTGGSVSTLTIQRTQQEDSAVYLCASSLAAGGPLEQFFGPGTRLTVL.

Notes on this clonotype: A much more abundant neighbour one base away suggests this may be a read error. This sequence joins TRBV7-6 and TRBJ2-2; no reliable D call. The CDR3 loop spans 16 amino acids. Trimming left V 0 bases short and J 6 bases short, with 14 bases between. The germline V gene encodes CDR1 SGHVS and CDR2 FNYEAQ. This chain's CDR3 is CASSLAIGTPPGELFF. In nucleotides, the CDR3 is TGTGCCAGCAGCTTAGCCATCGGAACCCCACCCGGGGAGCTGTTTTTT.

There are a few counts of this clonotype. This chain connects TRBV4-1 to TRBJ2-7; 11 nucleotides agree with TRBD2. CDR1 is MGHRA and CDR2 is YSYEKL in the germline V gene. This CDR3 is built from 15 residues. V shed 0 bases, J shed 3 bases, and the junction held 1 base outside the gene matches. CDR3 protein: CASSQELAGDYEQYF. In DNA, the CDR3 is TGCGCCAGCAGCCAAGAACTAGCGGGGGACTACGAGCAGTACTTC.

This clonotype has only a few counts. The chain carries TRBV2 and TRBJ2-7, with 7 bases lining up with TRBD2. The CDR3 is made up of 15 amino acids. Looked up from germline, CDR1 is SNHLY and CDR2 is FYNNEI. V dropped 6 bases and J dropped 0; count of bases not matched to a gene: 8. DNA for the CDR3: TGTGCCAGCAGATTTCTAGCGGTGATCTCCTACGAGCAGTACTTC. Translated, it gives CASRFLAVISYEQYF.

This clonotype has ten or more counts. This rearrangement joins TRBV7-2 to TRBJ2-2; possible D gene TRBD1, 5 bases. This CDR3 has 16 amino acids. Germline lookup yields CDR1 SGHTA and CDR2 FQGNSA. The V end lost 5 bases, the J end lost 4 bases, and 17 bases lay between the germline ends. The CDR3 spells CASSPLLVGPTGELFF. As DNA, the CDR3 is TGTGCCAGCAGCCCTTTACTGGTGGGGCCCACCGGGGAGCTGTTTTTT. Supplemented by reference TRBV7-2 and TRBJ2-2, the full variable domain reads GAGVSQSPSNKVTEKGKDVELRCDPISGHTALYWYRQSLGQGLEFLIYFQGNSAPDKSGLPSDRFSAERTGGSVSTLTIQRTQQEDSAVYLCASSPLLVGPTGELFFGEGSRLTVL.

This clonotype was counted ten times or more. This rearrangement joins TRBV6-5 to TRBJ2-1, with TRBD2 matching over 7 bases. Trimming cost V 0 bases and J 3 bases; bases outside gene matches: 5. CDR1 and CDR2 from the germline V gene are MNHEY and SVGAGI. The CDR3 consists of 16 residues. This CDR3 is CASSYSVAGNYNEQFF. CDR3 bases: TGTGCCAGCAGTTACTCAGTAGCGGGTAACTACAATGAGCAGTTCTTC.

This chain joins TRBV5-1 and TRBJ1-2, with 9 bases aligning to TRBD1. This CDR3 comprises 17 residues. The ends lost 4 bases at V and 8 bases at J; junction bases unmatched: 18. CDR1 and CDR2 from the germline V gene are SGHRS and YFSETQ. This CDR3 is CASSLMGLRDREIGYTF. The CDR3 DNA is TGCGCCAGCAGCCTGATGGGACTCCGGGACAGGGAGATCGGCTACACCTTC.

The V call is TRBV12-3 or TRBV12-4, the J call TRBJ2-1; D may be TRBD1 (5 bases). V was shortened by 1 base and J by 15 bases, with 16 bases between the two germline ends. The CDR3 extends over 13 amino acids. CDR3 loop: CASSLGGLGRGFF. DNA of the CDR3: TGTGCCAGCAGTTTAGGTGGTTTAGGAAGGGGGTTCTTC.

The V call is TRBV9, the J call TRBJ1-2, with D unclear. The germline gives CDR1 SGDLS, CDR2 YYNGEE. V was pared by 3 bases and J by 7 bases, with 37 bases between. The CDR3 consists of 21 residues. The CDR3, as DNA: TGTGCCAGCAGCGGCCGAATCATTATCACCGGAAGCGATTTTACAGCTGGTGGCTACACCTTC. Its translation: CASSGRIIITGSDFTAGGYTF.

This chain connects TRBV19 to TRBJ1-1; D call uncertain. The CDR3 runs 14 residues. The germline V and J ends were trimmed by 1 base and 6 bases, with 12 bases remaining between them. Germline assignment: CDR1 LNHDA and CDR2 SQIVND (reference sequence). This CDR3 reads CASSIGLGSAEAFF. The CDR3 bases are TGTGCCAGTAGTATAGGACTGGGCAGCGCTGAAGCTTTCTTT.

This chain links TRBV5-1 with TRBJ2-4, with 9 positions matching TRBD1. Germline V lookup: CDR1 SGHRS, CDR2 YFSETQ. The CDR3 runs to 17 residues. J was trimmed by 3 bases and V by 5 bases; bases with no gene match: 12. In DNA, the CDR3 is TGCGCCAGCAGGGAGGTCTACAGGGGGCTGGTCAAAAACATTCAGTACTTC. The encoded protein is CASREVYRGLVKNIQYF.

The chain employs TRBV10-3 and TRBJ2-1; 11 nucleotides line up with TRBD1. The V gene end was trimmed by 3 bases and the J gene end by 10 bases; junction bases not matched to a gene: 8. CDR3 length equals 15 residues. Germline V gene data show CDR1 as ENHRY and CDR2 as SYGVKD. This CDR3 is CAISEPGQGVIEQFF. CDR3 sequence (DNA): TGTGCCATCAGTGAACCGGGACAGGGGGTGATCGAGCAGTTCTTC.

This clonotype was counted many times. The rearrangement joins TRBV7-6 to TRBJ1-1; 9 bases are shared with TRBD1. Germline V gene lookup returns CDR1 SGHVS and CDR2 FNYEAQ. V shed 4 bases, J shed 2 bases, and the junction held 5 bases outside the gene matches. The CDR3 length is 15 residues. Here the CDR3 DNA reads TGTGCCAGCAGCTCCGACAGGGGGGTAAACACTGAAGCTTTCTTT. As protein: CASSSDRGVNTEAFF. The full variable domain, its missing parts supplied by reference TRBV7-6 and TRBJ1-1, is GAGVSQSPRYKVTKRGQDVALRCDPISGHVSLYWYRQALGQGPEFLTYFNYEAQQDKSGLPNDRFSAERPEGSISTLTIQRTEQRDSAMYRCASSSDRGVNTEAFFGQGTRLTVV.

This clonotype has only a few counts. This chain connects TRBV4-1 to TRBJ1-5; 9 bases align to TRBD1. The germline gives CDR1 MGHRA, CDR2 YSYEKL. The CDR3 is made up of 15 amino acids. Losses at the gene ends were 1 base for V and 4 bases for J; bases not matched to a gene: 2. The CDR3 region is CASSQGGTGNQPQHF. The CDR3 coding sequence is TGCGCCAGCAGCCAAGGAGGGACAGGGAATCAGCCCCAGCATTTT.

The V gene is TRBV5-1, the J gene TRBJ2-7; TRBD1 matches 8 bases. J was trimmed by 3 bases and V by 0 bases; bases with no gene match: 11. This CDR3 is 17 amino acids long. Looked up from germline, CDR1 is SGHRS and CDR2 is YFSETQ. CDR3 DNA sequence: TGCGCCAGCAGCTTGGGGCAGGGGGCAGGTCATAACTACGAGCAGTACGTC. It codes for CASSLGQGAGHNYEQYV.

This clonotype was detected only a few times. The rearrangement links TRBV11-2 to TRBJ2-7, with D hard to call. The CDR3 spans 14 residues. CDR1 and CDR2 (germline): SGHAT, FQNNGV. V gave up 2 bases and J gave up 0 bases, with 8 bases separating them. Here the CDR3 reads CASSLTVNSYEQYV. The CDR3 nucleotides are TGTGCCAGCAGCTTAACAGTAAACTCCTACGAGCAGTACGTC.

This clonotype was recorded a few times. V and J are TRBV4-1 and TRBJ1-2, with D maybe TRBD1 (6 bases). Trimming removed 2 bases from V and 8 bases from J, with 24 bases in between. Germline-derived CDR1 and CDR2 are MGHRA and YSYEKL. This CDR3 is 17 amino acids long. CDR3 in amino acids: CASSQNNLGTGSGGYTF. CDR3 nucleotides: TGCGCCAGCAGCCAAAATAATTTGGGAACAGGGTCAGGAGGCTACACCTTC.

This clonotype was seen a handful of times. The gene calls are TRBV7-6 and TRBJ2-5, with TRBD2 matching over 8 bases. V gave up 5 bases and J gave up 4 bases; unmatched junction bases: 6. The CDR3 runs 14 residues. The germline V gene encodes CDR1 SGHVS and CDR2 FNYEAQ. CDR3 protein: CASSAPGGVETQYF. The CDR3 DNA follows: TGTGCCAGCAGCGCCCCGGGGGGGGTAGAGACCCAGTACTTC.

In DNA, the CDR3 is TGTGCCATCTTCGGCGAAGGGGCTACTGGAAACACCATATATTTT. It codes for CAIFGEGATGNTIYF. The rearrangement uses TRBV10-3 and TRBJ1-3, with D possibly being TRBD1 (5 bases). V was cut by 8 bases and J by 2 bases, with 16 bases left in between. The CDR3 has 15 amino acids. Germline V gene data show CDR1 as ENHRY and CDR2 as SYGVKD.

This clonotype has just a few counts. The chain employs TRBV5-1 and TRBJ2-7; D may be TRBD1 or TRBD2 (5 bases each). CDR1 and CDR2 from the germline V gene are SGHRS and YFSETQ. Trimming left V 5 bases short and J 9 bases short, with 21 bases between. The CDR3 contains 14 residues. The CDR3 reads CASRGDCSSLGQYV. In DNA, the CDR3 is TGCGCCAGCAGGGGGGATTGTAGTTCACTGGGGCAGTACGTC.

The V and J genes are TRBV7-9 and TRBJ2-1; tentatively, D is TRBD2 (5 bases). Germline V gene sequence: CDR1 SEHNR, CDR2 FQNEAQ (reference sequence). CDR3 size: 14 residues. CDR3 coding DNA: TGTGCAGAAACCTCCGGGGTCTCCTACAATGAGCAGTTCTTC. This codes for CAETSGVSYNEQFF. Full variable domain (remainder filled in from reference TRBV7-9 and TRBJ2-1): DTGVSQNPRHKITKRGQNVTFRCDPISEHNRLYWYRQTLGQGPEFLTYFQNEAQLEKSRLLSDRFSAERPKGSFSTLEIQRTEQGDSAMYLCAETSGVSYNEQFFGPGTRLTVL.

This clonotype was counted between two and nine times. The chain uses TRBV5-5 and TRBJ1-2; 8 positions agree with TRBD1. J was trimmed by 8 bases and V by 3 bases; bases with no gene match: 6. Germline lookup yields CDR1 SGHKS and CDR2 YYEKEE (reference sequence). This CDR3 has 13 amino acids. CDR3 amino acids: CASSWTGSGGYTF. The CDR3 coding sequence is TGTGCCAGCAGCTGGACAGGGTCTGGAGGCTACACCTTC.

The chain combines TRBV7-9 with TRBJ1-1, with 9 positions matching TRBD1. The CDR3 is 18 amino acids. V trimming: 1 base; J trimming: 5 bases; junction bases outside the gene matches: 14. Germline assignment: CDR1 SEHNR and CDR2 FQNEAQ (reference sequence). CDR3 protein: CASSLEGGDRARRTEAFF. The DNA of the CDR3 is TGTGCCAGCAGCTTAGAGGGAGGGGACAGGGCCCGGAGAACTGAAGCTTTCTTT.

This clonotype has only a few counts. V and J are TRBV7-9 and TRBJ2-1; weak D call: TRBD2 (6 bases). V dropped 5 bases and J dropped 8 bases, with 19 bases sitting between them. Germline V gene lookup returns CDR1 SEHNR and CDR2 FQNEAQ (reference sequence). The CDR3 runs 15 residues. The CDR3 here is CASSPPGREAYEQFF. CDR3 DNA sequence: TGTGCCAGCAGCCCCCCCGGCAGGGAGGCCTATGAGCAGTTCTTC. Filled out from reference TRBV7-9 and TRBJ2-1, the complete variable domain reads DTGVSQNPRHKITKRGQNVTFRCDPISEHNRLYWYRQTLGQGPEFLTYFQNEAQLEKSRLLSDRFSAERPKGSFSTLEIQRTEQGDSAMYLCASSPPGREAYEQFFGPGTRLTVL.

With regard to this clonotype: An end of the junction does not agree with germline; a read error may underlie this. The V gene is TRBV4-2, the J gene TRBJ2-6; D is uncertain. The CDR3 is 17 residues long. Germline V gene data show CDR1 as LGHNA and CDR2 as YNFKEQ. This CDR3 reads CASNQNQYGTGANVLTF. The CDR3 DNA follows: TGTGCCAGCAACCAAAACCAATATGGGACTGGGGCCAACGTCCTGACTTTC.

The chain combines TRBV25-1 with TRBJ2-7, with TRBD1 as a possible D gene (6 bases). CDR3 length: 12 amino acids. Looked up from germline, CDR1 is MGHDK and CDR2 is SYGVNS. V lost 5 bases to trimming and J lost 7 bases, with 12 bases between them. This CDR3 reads CASSQDSLEQYF. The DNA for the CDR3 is TGTGCCAGCAGTCAGGACAGTTTGGAGCAGTACTTC.

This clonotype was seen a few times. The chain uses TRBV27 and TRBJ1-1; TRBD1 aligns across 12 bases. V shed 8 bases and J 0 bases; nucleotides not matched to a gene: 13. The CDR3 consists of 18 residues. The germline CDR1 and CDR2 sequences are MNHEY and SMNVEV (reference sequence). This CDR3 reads CASLTSGTGGRVNTEAFF. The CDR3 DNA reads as TGTGCCAGCCTTACATCCGGGACAGGGGGCAGGGTGAACACTGAAGCTTTCTTT.

CDR3 protein: CASSLAVIDRGKDGYTF. The CDR3 nucleotides are TGTGCCAGCAGCTTGGCAGTTATCGACAGGGGGAAGGATGGCTACACCTTC. The rearrangement links TRBV5-6 to TRBJ1-2, with 9 bases lining up with TRBD1. Germline-derived CDR1 and CDR2 are SGHDT and YYEEEE. This CDR3 contains 17 residues. With V trimmed by 0 bases and J by 6 bases, 12 bases remained unmatched.